This T cell receptor (beta chain) was recorded in a study of PD-L1 blockade in urothelial cancer. The wider study: Every 3 weeks, patients received intravenous atezolizumab 1,200 mg, beginning 2014. Samples of blood were analyzed 3 weeks (second dose) and 6 weeks after treatment start. Before enrollment, 0 to 3 chemotherapy regimens had been given to patients.

Study observations and caveats: Below-median pretreatment blood TCR clonality predicted better survival.

In the case of this clone: As yet, its antigen is unknown.

Profiled with immunoSEQ multiplex PCR; TCRdb holds only in-frame clones, not every one. This sample has under 100,000 clones; roughly 82% occur once, and the top ten carry more than 8%. Germline assignment: CDR1 MGHRA and CDR2 YSYEKL. This CDR3 comprises 17 residues. Unmatched junction bases numbered 10, after V lost 2 bases and J lost 4 bases. The source is a man aged 65-85 years with urothelial cancer. V is TRBV4-1 and J is TRBJ2-4; the match to TRBD1 covers 8 bases. The sequenced sample was PBMCs, obtained around atezolizumab (anti-PD-L1) treatment. This chain's CDR3 is CASSQSPLDRGKNIQYF. The CDR3 nucleotides are TGCGCCAGCAGCCAATCCCCCCTCGACAGGGGAAAAAACATTCAGTACTTC.